Given below is one TCR beta chain in context. This sample was included in a study of beta chain features in type 1 diabetes. Trimming left V 8 bases short and J 4 bases short, with 16 bases between. Germline V gene data show CDR1 as SQVTM and CDR2 as ANQGSEA. The CDR3 covers 13 residues. Isolated RNA was reverse transcribed in full, so expressed TCRB transcripts were sequenced. Method: immunoSEQ multiplex PCR; TCRdb's copy keeps in-frame clones and lacks some. The table lists about 240,000 clones, 25% to 35% of them singletons. Sequenced: central memory CD4+ T cells from blood. The chain carries TRBV29-1 and TRBJ2-3, with D possibly matching TRBD2 (5 bases). This sequence originates from a man aged 25 to 40 in good health. CDR3 in DNA: TGCAGCCACAGCCGGGGTAGGGCAGATACGCAGTATTTT. It is translated as CSHSRGRADTQYF.